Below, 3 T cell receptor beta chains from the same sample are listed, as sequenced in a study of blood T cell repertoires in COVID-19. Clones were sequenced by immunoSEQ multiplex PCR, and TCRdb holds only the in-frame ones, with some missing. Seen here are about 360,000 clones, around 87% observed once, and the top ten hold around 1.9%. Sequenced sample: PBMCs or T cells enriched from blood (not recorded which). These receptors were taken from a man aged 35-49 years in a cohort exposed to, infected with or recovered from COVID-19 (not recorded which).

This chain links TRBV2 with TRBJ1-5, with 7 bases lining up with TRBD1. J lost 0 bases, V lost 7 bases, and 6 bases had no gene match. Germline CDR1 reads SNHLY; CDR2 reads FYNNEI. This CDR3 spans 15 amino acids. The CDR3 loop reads CASKGQTISNQPQHF. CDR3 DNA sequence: TGTGCCAGCAAGGGACAGACAATTAGCAATCAGCCCCAGCATTTT.

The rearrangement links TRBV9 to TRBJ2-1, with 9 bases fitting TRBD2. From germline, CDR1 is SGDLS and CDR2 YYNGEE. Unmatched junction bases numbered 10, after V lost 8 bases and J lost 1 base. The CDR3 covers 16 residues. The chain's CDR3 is CARGGASGKSYNEQFF. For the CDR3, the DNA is TGTGCCAGGGGGGGAGCTAGCGGGAAATCCTACAATGAGCAGTTCTTC.

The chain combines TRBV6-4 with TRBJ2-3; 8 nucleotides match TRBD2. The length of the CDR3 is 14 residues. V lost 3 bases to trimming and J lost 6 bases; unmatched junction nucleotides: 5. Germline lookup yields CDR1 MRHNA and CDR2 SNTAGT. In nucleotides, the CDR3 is TGTGCCAGCAGTGAAATAGCGGGGTCGGATACGCAGTATTTT. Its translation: CASSEIAGSDTQYF.